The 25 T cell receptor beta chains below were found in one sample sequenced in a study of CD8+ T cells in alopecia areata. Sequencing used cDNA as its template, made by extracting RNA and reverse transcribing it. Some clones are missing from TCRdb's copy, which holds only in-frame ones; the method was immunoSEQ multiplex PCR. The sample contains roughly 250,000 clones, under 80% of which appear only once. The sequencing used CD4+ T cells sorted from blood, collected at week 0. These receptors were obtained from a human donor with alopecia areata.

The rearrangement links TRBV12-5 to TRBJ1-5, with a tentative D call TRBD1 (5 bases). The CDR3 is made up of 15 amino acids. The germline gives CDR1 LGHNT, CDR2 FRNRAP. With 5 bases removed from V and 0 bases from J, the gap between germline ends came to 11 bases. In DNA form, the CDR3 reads TGTGCTAGTGGTCCTGACAGCTATAGCAATCAGCCCCAGCATTTT. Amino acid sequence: CASGPDSYSNQPQHF.

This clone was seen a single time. The CDR3 protein is CAWSVMETQYF. CDR3 bases: TGTGCCTGGAGTGTAATGGAGACCCAGTACTTC. The chain combines TRBV30 with TRBJ2-5; D gene ambiguous. V gave up 0 bases and J gave up 5 bases, with 4 bases separating them. The CDR3 extends over 11 amino acids. Germline values: CDR1 GTSNPN, CDR2 SVGIG (reference sequence).

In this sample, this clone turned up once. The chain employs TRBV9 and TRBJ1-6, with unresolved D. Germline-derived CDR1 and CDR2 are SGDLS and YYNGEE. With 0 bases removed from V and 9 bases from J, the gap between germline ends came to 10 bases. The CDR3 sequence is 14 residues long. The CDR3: CASSVDGLGSPLHF. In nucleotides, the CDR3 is TGTGCCAGCAGCGTAGACGGGTTGGGTTCACCCCTCCACTTT.

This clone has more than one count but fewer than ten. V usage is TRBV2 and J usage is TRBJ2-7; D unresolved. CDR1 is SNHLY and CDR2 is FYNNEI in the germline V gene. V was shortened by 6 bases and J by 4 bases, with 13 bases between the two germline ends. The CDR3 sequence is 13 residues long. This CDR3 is CASSVKDQYEQYF. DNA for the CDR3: TGTGCCAGCAGCGTCAAGGACCAGTACGAGCAGTACTTC.

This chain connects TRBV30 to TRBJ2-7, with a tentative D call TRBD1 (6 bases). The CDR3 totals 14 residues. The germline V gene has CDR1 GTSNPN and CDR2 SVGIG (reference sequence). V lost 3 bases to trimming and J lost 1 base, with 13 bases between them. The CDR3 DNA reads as TGTGCCTGGAGCGATGACAGGTCATCCTACGAGCAGTACTTC. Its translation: CAWSDDRSSYEQYF. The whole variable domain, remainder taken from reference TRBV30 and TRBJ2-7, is SQTIHQWPATLVQPVGSPLSLECTVEGTSNPNLYWYRQAAGRGLQLLFYSVGIGQISSEVPQNLSASRPQDRQFILSSKKLLLSDSGFYLCAWSDDRSSYEQYFGPGTRLTVT.

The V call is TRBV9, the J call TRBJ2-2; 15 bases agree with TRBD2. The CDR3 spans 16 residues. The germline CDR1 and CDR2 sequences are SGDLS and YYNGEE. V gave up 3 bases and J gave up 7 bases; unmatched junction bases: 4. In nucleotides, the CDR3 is TGTGCCAGCAGCGCGAGGGGACTAGCGGGGGGCGGGGAGCTGTTTTTT. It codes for CASSARGLAGGGELFF.

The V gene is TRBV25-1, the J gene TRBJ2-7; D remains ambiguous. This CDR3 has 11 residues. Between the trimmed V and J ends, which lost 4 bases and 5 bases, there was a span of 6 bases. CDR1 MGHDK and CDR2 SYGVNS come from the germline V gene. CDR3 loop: CASSGTNEQYF. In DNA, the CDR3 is TGTGCCAGCAGTGGGACGAACGAGCAGTACTTC.

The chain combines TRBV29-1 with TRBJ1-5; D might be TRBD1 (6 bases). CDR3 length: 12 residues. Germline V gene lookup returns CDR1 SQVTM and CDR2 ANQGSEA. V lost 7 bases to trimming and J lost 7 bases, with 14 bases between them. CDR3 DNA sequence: TGCAGCGCCGCAGGGCAGGGGCAGCCCCAGCATTTT. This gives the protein CSAAGQGQPQHF.

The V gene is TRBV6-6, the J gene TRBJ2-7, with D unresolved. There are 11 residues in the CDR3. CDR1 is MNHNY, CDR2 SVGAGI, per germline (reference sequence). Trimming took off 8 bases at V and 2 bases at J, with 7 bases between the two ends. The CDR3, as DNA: TGTGCCAGCGGCGTAGCCTACGAGCAGTACTTC. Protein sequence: CASGVAYEQYF.

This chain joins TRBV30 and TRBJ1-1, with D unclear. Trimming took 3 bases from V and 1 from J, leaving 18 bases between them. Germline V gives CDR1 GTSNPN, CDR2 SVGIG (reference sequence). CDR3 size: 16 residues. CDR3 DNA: TGTGCCTGGAGGCTGATTTGGTCAGGACCGAACACTGAAGCTTTCTTT. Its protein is CAWRLIWSGPNTEAFF.

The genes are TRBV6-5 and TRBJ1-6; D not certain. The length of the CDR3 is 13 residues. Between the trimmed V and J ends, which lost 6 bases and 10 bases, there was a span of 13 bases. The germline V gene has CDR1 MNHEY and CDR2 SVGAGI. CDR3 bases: TGTGCCAGCAGCCCCTGGAGGGAATCACCCCTCCACTTT. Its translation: CASSPWRESPLHF.

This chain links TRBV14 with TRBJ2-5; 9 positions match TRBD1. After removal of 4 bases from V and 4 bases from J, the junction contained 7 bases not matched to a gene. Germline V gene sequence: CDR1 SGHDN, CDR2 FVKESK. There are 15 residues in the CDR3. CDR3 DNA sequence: TGTGCCAGCAGCCTACAGGGGGCAGGGAGAGAGACCCAGTACTTC. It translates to CASSLQGAGRETQYF. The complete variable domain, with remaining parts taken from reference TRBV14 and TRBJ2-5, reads EAGVTQFPSHSVIEKGQTVTLRCDPISGHDNLYWYRRVMGKEIKFLLHFVKESKQDESGMPNNRFLAERTGGTYSTLKVQPAELEDSGVYFCASSLQGAGRETQYFGPGTRLLVL.

CDR3 protein: CASSERPRTQYF. CDR3 DNA sequence: TGTGCCAGCAGTGAAAGGCCACGGACCCAGTACTTC. The chain carries TRBV2 and TRBJ2-5; D uncertain. The CDR3 runs to 12 residues. Trimming took 2 bases from V and 7 from J, leaving 8 bases between them. CDR1 and CDR2 from the germline V gene are SNHLY and FYNNEI.

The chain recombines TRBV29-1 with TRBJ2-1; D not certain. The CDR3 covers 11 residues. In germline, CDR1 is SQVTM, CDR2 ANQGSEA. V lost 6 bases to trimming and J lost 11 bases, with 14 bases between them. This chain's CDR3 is CSVPRLKKQFF. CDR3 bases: TGCAGCGTCCCCCGTTTAAAGAAGCAGTTCTTC.

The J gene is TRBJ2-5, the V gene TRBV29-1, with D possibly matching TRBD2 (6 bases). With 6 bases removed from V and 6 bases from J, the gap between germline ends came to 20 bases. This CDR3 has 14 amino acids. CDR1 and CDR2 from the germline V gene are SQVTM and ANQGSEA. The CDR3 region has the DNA TGCAGCGTGAGGCCGGGGGAGGACCCGCAGACCCAGTACTTC. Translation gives CSVRPGEDPQTQYF.

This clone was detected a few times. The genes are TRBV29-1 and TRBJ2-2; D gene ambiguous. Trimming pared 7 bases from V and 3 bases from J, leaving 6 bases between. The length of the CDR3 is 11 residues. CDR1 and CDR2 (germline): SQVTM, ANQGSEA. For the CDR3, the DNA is TGCAGCGGAAGAGACACCGGGGAGCTGTTTTTT. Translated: CSGRDTGELFF.

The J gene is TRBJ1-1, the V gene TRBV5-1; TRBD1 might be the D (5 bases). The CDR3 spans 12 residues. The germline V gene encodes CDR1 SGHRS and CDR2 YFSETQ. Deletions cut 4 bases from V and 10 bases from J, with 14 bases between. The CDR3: CASSPPNRRAFF. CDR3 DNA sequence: TGCGCCAGCAGCCCCCCCAACAGGAGAGCTTTCTTT.

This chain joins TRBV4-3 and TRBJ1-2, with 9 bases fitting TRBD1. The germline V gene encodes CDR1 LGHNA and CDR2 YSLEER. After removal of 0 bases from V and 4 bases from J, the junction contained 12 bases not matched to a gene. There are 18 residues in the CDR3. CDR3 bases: TGCGCCAGCAGCCAAGATCGGGGGACAGGGACTTTGATCTATGGCTACACCTTC. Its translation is CASSQDRGTGTLIYGYTF.

The CDR3 nucleotides read TGTGCCTGGGGACCGTCGGGCTACACCTTC. Translation gives CAWGPSGYTF. The chain carries TRBV30 and TRBJ1-2; D remains unclear. Germline V gene sequence: CDR1 GTSNPN, CDR2 SVGIG (reference sequence). V was pared by 5 bases and J by 8 bases, with 9 bases between. The CDR3 length is 10 residues.

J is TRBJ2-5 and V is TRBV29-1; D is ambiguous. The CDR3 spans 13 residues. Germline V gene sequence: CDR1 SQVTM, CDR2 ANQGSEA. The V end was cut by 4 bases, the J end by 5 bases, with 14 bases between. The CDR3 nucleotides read TGCAGCGTTGGTGTCCCCCCCGGGGAGACCCAGTACTTC. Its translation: CSVGVPPGETQYF.

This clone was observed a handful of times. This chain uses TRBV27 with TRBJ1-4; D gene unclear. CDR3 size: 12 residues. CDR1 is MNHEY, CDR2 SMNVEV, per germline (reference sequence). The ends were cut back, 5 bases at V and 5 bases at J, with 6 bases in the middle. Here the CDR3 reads CASSDQNEKLFF. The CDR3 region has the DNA TGTGCCAGCAGTGACCAGAATGAAAAACTGTTTTTT.

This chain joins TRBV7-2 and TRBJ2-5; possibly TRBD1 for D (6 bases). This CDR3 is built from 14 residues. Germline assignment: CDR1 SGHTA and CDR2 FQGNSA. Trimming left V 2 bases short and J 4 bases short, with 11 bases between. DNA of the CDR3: TGTGCCAGCAGCTTACAGGGGTGGGGAGAGACCCAGTACTTC. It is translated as CASSLQGWGETQYF.

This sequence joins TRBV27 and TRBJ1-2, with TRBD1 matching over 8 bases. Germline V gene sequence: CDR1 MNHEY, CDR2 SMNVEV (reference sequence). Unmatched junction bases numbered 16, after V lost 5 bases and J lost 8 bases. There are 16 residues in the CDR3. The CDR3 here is CASSPRWAGQGVGYTF. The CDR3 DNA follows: TGTGCCAGCAGTCCCCGATGGGCCGGACAGGGTGTCGGCTACACCTTC.

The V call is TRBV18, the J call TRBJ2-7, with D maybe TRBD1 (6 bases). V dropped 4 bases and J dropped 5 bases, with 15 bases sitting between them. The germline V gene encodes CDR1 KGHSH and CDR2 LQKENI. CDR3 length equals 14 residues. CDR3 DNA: TGTGCCAGCTCACAGCAGGGGCTGATGGACGAGCAGTACTTC. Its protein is CASSQQGLMDEQYF.

CDR3 residues: CASSLSFGSPGYEQYF. The CDR3 DNA reads as TGCGCCAGCAGCTTGTCGTTTGGAAGTCCGGGCTACGAGCAGTACTTC. The genes are TRBV5-1 and TRBJ2-7; D not resolved. Deletions cut 1 base from V and 3 bases from J, with 17 bases between. CDR3 length equals 16 residues. Germline CDR1 and CDR2: SGHRS and YFSETQ.